This entry features one T cell receptor (beta chain) sequence. What it recognizes is unknown. 13 Jbeta primers and 60 Vbeta primers were used for the PCR. This table comes from immunoSEQ multiplex PCR, and its TCRdb copy is limited to in-frame clones, with some not included. Of under 150,000 clones in the sample, 78% were seen once. The data stem from a study of cytomegalovirus exposure and HLA in healthy donors. Study as a whole: Within the Caucasian-associated ancestry cluster were 81% of the approximately 400 genotyped donors. General study findings and limits: Apparent HLA restriction characterized most CMV-associated TCR beta chains in a later analysis.

Germline lookup yields CDR1 GTSNPN and CDR2 SVGIG (reference sequence). V lost 3 bases to trimming and J lost 3 bases; unmatched junction nucleotides: 2. This CDR3 comprises 13 residues. The TCR was taken from a woman aged 40 to 50 in good health and CMV-seropositive. Sequenced sample: PBMCs. The chain links TRBV30 to TRBJ2-7; 10 positions agree with TRBD2. CDR3 nucleotide sequence: TGTGCCTGGAGCCCTAGCGGGAGCTACGAGCAGTACTTC. Translation gives CAWSPSGSYEQYF.